This TCR beta chain was captured in a study of OX40 agonist ivuxolimab in advanced cancers. Study-wide background: Prior therapy, whether anti-PD-1, anti-PD-L1 or anti-CTLA-4, was allowed, and 40% had some.

Patients who had autoimmune disease history or got systemic immunosuppression were left out. Peripheral blood came from all dose cohorts at three timepoints. The data were produced by immunoSEQ multiplex PCR, yet TCRdb's version contains in-frame clones alone and is incomplete. The sample has 55,000 or so clones; 88% are singletons. This clonotype originated in an adult with an advanced solid tumor such as melanoma, head and neck, liver or kidney cancer. The sequencing used CD4+ or CD8+ T cells sorted from blood, collected in a trial of the OX40 agonist ivuxolimab.

The CDR3 protein is CASRANPGGTIEQYF. The CDR3 DNA reads as TGTGCCAGCAGAGCTAATCCGGGAGGGACAATCGAGCAGTACTTC. V gene TRBV7-2 combines with J gene TRBJ2-7, with 8 bases matching TRBD2. The CDR3 length is 15 residues. Germline values: CDR1 SGHTA, CDR2 FQGNSA. V dropped 6 bases and J dropped 6; count of bases not matched to a gene: 13.